This record covers a single TCR beta chain. The antigen remains unidentified. This sample was taken from a study of shared clonotypes between healthy human individuals. Regarding the study as a whole: With few donors, the genetic and exposure-history diversity represented was limited. Among several donors, approximately 5% of naive CD4 clonotypes were found in common. Rarefaction showed sorted-subset sequencing was incomplete despite large depth. Generation probabilities were higher for clonotypes shared across all four sorted-subset donors than for unshared ones.

Sequencing used immunoSEQ multiplex PCR; TCRdb keeps in-frame clones, though not all of them. This repertoire shows approximately 1.5 million clones, roughly 98.5% found once; its top ten account for about 0.34%. The germline gives CDR1 SGHNT, CDR2 YYREEE (reference sequence). V was trimmed by 4 bases and J by 6 bases, leaving 13 bases between them. This CDR3 region has 13 residues. The sample taken for sequencing was naive CD4+ T cells sorted from blood. Documented subset: CD45RA+ positively selected. The receptor was derived from a man aged 30 to 39 in good health. The chain combines TRBV5-4 with TRBJ1-2; D ambiguous. As DNA, the CDR3 is TGTGCCAGCAGCACGGGATCGGTAAATGGCTACACCTTC. Translation gives CASSTGSVNGYTF.